One sample yielded the 16 T cell receptor beta chains listed below, sequenced in a study of early T cells in non-severe SARS-CoV-2 infection. TCRdb processed the 5' RACE reads anew with MiXCR; each CDR3 protein has one entry. The sample comprises 50,000 to 60,000 distinct CDR3 sequences, 5% to 7.5% of which are singletons, and 4.5% to 6% rests with the top ten. The material sequenced was whole blood, taken at baseline. These receptors originate from an adult who was a healthcare worker with PCR-confirmed SARS-CoV-2 infection or an uninfected control (not recorded which).

This sequence joins TRBV5-1 and TRBJ1-1; D is unclear. CDR3 size: 14 residues. The V and J ends lost 1 base and 4 bases respectively, with 11 bases between them. Germline V gene data show CDR1 as SGHRS and CDR2 as YFSETQ. The CDR3 loop reads CASSLFGEGTEAFF. Here the CDR3 DNA reads TGCGCCAGCAGCTTGTTCGGGGAGGGCACTGAAGCTTTCTTT.

This clonotype was found many times. The chain employs TRBV4-3 and TRBJ2-1; D remains unclear. The V and J ends lost 0 bases and 4 bases respectively, with 10 bases between them. CDR1 and CDR2 from the germline V gene are LGHNA and YSLEER. The CDR3 extends over 15 amino acids. The CDR3 is CASSQDVGIYNEQFF. DNA of the CDR3: TGCGCCAGCAGCCAAGACGTCGGTATTTACAATGAGCAGTTCTTC.

This clonotype has ten or more counts. The chain has TRBV6-6 and TRBJ1-1; 7 nucleotides line up with TRBD1. CDR3 length equals 15 residues. From germline, CDR1 is MNHNY and CDR2 SVGAGI (reference sequence). V lost 4 bases and J lost 0; bases outside the gene matches: 5. The CDR3, as DNA: TGTGCCAGCAGTTGGTCACAGGGGATGAACACTGAAGCTTTCTTT. Its protein product is CASSWSQGMNTEAFF.

This clonotype was detected many times. Here the CDR3 DNA reads TGTGCCAGCAGCCAAGATTCTCTGTTCTTGAGCGGATACAATGAGCAGTTCTTC. Translating it yields CASSQDSLFLSGYNEQFF. The chain links TRBV4-2 to TRBJ2-1; tentatively, D is TRBD2 (5 bases). The V end was cut by 0 bases, the J end by 4 bases, with 19 bases between. CDR3 length equals 18 residues. CDR1 LGHNA and CDR2 YNFKEQ come from the germline V gene.

This clonotype was counted many times. This rearrangement joins TRBV4-3 to TRBJ2-1; 9 bases match TRBD2. The CDR3 has 17 amino acids. V shed 4 bases and J 7 bases; nucleotides not matched to a gene: 14. The germline V gene has CDR1 LGHNA and CDR2 YSLEER. In nucleotides, the CDR3 is TGCGCCAGCAGCCGCCTGACTAGCGGCCGTGAGGAGAATGAGCAGTTCTTC. It specifies CASSRLTSGREENEQFF.

The rearrangement joins TRBV4-2 to TRBJ2-2, with D maybe TRBD2 (6 bases). Per germline, CDR1 LGHNA and CDR2 YNFKEQ. V lost 5 bases and J lost 4, with 20 bases in between. CDR3 length: 17 residues. The CDR3 sequence: CASSIMGGGAGTGELFF. CDR3 nucleotide sequence: TGTGCCAGCAGCATCATGGGAGGTGGAGCCGGCACCGGGGAGCTGTTTTTT.

The chain has TRBV6-5 and TRBJ1-6; D might be TRBD1 (5 bases). Trimming took off 2 bases at V and 10 bases at J, with 9 bases between the two ends. Germline loops: CDR1 MNHEY, CDR2 SVGAGI. The CDR3 spans 13 residues. The CDR3 spells CASSYGGGSPLHF. CDR3 nucleotide sequence: TGTGCCAGCAGTTACGGCGGGGGGTCACCCCTCCACTTT.

There are many counts of this clonotype. The rearrangement joins TRBV12-3 or TRBV12-4 to TRBJ2-7; D is ambiguous. This CDR3 spans 13 amino acids. The V and J ends lost 6 bases and 5 bases respectively, with 14 bases between them. The CDR3 DNA sequence: TGTGCCAGCAGCCCGGCTCCGATCAACGAGCAGTACTTC. It specifies CASSPAPINEQYF.

At least ten counts were recorded for this clonotype. The chain joins TRBV28 to TRBJ2-7; tentative D call: TRBD1 (5 bases). The CDR3 length is 16 residues. Germline assignment: CDR1 MDHEN and CDR2 SYDVKM. Trimming cost V 6 bases and J 4 bases, with 22 bases left between them. CDR3 nucleotides: TGTGCCAGCAGCCCAGGGTTCAGGACCCTATTATACGAGCAGTACTTC. Protein product: CASSPGFRTLLYEQYF.

The sample holds a few counts of this clonotype. This chain uses TRBV6-5 with TRBJ1-4; a weak D match, TRBD1 (6 bases). CDR1 is MNHEY and CDR2 is SVGAGI in the germline V gene. V was trimmed by 5 bases and J by 2 bases, leaving 15 bases between them. This CDR3 is built from 16 residues. The CDR3 loop is CASSQQGEGTNEKLFF. CDR3 in DNA: TGTGCCAGCAGTCAACAGGGAGAGGGGACTAATGAAAAACTGTTTTTT.

This clonotype was detected ten times or more. This chain links TRBV5-1 with TRBJ1-1; D gene uncertain. This CDR3 contains 14 residues. Trimming removed 4 bases at V and 0 bases at J, with 10 bases between. Germline loops: CDR1 SGHRS, CDR2 YFSETQ. The DNA of the CDR3 is TGCGCCAGCAGCCTGACTCAAATGAACACTGAAGCTTTCTTT. Its protein product is CASSLTQMNTEAFF. The variable domain in full, completed from reference TRBV5-1 and TRBJ1-1, reads KAGVTQTPRYLIKTRGQQVTLSCSPISGHRSVSWYQQTPGQGLQFLFEYFSETQRNKGNFPGRFSGRQFSNSRSEMNVSTLELGDSALYLCASSLTQMNTEAFFGQGTRLTVV.

Many counts were recorded for this clonotype. CDR3 coding DNA: TGTGCCAGCAGAAGGGCCGGGACCCCTTCTGAGCAGTTCTTC. Translation: CASRRAGTPSEQFF. The genes are TRBV12-3 or TRBV12-4 and TRBJ2-1; D may correspond to TRBD1 or TRBD2 (5 bases each). CDR3 length: 14 residues. Trimming pared 6 bases from V and 9 bases from J, leaving 18 bases between.

This clonotype has just a few counts. V is TRBV5-4 and J is TRBJ2-7; D possibly corresponds to TRBD1 (6 bases). Germline-derived CDR1 and CDR2 are SGHNT and YYREEE (reference sequence). The CDR3 contains 14 residues. Trimming cost V 1 base and J 1 base, with 9 bases left between them. The CDR3 nucleotides are TGTGCCAGCAGCTTGCCCGACAGGTCCTACGAGCAGTACTTC. The encoded protein is CASSLPDRSYEQYF.

This clonotype was recorded at least ten times. The V gene is TRBV4-3, the J gene TRBJ1-5; 7 bases are shared with TRBD1. V shed 1 base, J shed 5 bases, and the junction held 5 bases outside the gene matches. The CDR3 has 15 amino acids. The germline V gene has CDR1 LGHNA and CDR2 YSLEER. The CDR3 reads CASSQAFQGDQPQHF. Written as DNA, the CDR3 is TGCGCCAGCAGCCAAGCCTTTCAGGGGGATCAGCCCCAGCATTTT.

In this sample, this clonotype turned up a few times. The rearrangement uses TRBV12-3 or TRBV12-4 and TRBJ2-3; unclear D gene. With 3 bases removed from V and 6 bases from J, the gap between germline ends came to 10 bases. The CDR3 spans 13 residues. CDR3 DNA sequence: TGTGCCAGCAGTTTCGGTCGTGGGGATACGCAGTATTTT. Encoded protein: CASSFGRGDTQYF.

This chain connects TRBV29-1 to TRBJ2-3; the match to TRBD2 covers 8 bases. CDR3 length equals 13 residues. The junction had 5 bases not matched to a gene; V was cut back by 5 bases and J by 4 bases. The germline V gene has CDR1 SQVTM and CDR2 ANQGSEA. The CDR3 region is CSVSAGGADTQYF. CDR3 nucleotide sequence: TGCAGCGTTTCCGCGGGGGGTGCAGATACGCAGTATTTT.